This TCR beta chain derives from a study of T cells in Graves' hyperthyroidism and ophthalmopathy. Study in general: Before treatment of any kind, peripheral blood was taken at initial diagnosis. Study-wide results and limits: Most clonotypes expanded in the thyroid (above 0.001) were also present in blood.

V was cut by 3 bases and J by 4 bases, with 4 bases left in between. The germline gives CDR1 SGHNT, CDR2 YYREEE (reference sequence). CDR3 size: 12 residues. As regards this clonotype: Its matching antigen is unknown.

Pregnant or lactating patients were excluded, as were those with uncontrolled infection or other autoimmune disease. Fresh peripheral blood, 7.5 to 10 ml, was the source of the PBMCs. The investigators amplified TCR beta CDR3 regions from RNA transcripts. An initial round of RT-PCR targeting the TCR CDR3 relied on the HTBI primer set. Using its own MiXCR run on the multiplex PCR reads, TCRdb lists one record per CDR3 protein. The sample yields roughly 380,000 distinct CDR3 sequences, about an eighth seen once. V usage is TRBV5-4 and J usage is TRBJ2-2; D ambiguous. The sequence came from a woman aged 18-29 years with Graves' hyperthyroidism. Material: blood. The CDR3 bases are TGTGCCAGCAGCTACGCCACCGGGGAGCTGTTTTTT. Translation gives CASSYATGELFF.